The rows below give T cell receptor beta chains drawn from one sample of a study of cytomegalovirus exposure and HLA in healthy donors. TCRdb's copy holds only in-frame clones and misses some; the assay was immunoSEQ multiplex PCR. Among roughly 150,000 clones listed, over 70% were seen once. The specimen sequenced was PBMCs. The receptors were gathered from a man in his forties or fifties in good health and CMV-seropositive. Both conserved end residues are part of each CDR3. Fields, in order: V gene, J gene, clone size, D gene, CDR3 DNA, CDR3 protein. The D gene is left open where the match is weak. Clone size, where shown, is once, few, many, or a class for clones that have expanded.

>TRBV19|TRBJ2-1|.|.
TGTGCCAGTAGGGGGAGTCGGGGGAGTAGATACAATGAGCAGTTCTTC
CASRGSRGSRYNEQFF
>TRBV30|TRBJ1-4|.|.
TGTGCCTGGGAACCCGGGGGGAGTAATGAAAAACTGTTTTTT
CAWEPGGSNEKLFF
>TRBV6-1|TRBJ2-7|.|.
TGTGCCAGCAGTGAAGGGGCAGGCCCCTACGAGCAGTACTTC
CASSEGAGPYEQYF
>TRBV7-3|TRBJ2-5|.|.
TGTGCCAGCAGTTCCGACCGCGGGGAGACCCAGTACTTC
CASSSDRGETQYF
>TRBV7-2|TRBJ2-5|.|TRBD2
TGTGCCAGCAGCTTGAAGAGCGGGAGGTGGCGGCCAGAGACCCAGTACTTC
CASSLKSGRWRPETQYF
>TRBV15|TRBJ2-3|.|TRBD2
TGTGCCACCAGCAGAGCTCCGAAGACTAGCGGGGGGGCAGATACGCAGTATTTT
CATSRAPKTSGGADTQYF
>TRBV7-8|TRBJ1-1|.|.
TGTGCCAGCAGCTTAGGGGGGGGGAACACTGAAGCTTTCTTT
CASSLGGGNTEAFF
>TRBV10-1|TRBJ2-3|.|.
TGCGCCAGCAGCGGGACAAATACGCAGTATTTT
CASSGTNTQYF
>TRBV6-4|TRBJ1-1|.|.
TGTGCCAGCAGGTTGCAGGGGTTGTCCACTGAAGCTTTCTTT
CASRLQGLSTEAFF
>TRBV6-1|TRBJ1-4|.|TRBD1
TGTGCCAGCAGGCAGGGGGCATGGAATGAAAAACTGTTTTTT
CASRQGAWNEKLFF
>TRBV4-2|TRBJ2-5|.|TRBD2
TGTGCCAGCAGCCAAGATTTTACTAGCGGACAAGAGACCCAGTACTTC
CASSQDFTSGQETQYF
>TRBV6-1|TRBJ2-5|.|TRBD1
TGTGCCAGCAGGACGGACAGGGGAGAGACCCAGTACTTC
CASRTDRGETQYF
>TRBV9|TRBJ2-2|few|TRBD2
TGTGCCAGCAGCGCGCTAGCGGGTATGGGTACCGGGGAGCTGTTTTTT
CASSALAGMGTGELFF
>TRBV20-1|TRBJ2-7|.|.
TGCAGTGCGGGGGGTAGGGACGAGCAGTACTTC
CSAGGRDEQYF
>TRBV18|TRBJ1-5|few|TRBD1
TGTGCCAGCTCACCTACGGGACAGAAAAATCAGCCCCAGCATTTT
CASSPTGQKNQPQHF
>TRBV7-6|TRBJ2-3|.|.
TGTGCCAGCAGCCCCTACGGGGCAGATACGCAGTATTTT
CASSPYGADTQYF
>TRBV6-5|TRBJ1-2|.|.
TGTGCCAGCAGTGAGGGACATCCCCGGTATGGCTACACCTTC
CASSEGHPRYGYTF
>TRBV15|TRBJ2-3|few|TRBD2
TGTGCCACCAGCAGAGGAGGGACTAGCGGGGGGACACGGGATACGCAGTATTTT
CATSRGGTSGGTRDTQYF